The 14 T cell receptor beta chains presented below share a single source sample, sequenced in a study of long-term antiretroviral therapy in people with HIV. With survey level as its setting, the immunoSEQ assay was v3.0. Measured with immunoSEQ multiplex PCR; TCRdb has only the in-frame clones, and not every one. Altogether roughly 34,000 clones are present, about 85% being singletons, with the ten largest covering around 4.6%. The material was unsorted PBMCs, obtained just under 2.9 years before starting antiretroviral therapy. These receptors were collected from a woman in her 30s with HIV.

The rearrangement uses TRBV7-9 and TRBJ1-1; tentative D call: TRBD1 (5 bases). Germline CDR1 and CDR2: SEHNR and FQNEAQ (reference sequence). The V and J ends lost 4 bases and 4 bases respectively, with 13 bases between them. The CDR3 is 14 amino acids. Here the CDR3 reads CASSSQGGGTEAFF. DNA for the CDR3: TGTGCCAGCAGCTCGCAGGGTGGGGGCACTGAAGCTTTCTTT. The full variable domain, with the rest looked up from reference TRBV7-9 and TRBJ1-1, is DTGVSQNPRHKITKRGQNVTFRCDPISEHNRLYWYRQTLGQGPEFLTYFQNEAQLEKSRLLSDRFSAERPKGSFSTLEIQRTEQGDSAMYLCASSSQGGGTEAFFGQGTRLTVV.

Here the CDR3 reads CSVEPVDGRGYNEQFF. As DNA, the CDR3 is TGCAGCGTTGAACCGGTGGACGGACGAGGGTACAATGAGCAGTTCTTC. V and J are TRBV29-1 and TRBJ2-1; a possible D gene is TRBD2 (5 bases). The CDR3 loop spans 16 amino acids. Germline-derived CDR1 and CDR2 are SQVTM and ANQGSEA. V lost 2 bases to trimming and J lost 4 bases, with 18 bases between them.

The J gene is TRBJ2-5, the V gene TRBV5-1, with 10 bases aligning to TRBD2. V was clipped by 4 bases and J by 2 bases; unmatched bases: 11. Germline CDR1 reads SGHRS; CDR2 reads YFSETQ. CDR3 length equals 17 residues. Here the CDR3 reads CASSRFIAGGPQETQYF. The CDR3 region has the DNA TGCGCCAGCAGCAGGTTTATAGCGGGGGGTCCGCAAGAGACCCAGTACTTC.

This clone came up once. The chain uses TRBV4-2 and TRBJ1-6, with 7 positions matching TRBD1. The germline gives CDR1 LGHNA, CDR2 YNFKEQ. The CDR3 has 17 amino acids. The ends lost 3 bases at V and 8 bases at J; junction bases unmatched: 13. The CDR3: CASSHPIERQGHSPLHF. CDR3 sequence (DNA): TGTGCCAGCAGCCACCCTATCGAGCGACAGGGCCATTCACCCCTCCACTTT.

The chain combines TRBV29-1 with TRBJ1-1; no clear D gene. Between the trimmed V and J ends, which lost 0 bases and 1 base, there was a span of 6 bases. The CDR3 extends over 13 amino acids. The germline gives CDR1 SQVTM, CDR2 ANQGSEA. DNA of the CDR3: TGCAGCGTTGAAGATCCTCCGAACACTGAAGCTTTCTTT. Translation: CSVEDPPNTEAFF.

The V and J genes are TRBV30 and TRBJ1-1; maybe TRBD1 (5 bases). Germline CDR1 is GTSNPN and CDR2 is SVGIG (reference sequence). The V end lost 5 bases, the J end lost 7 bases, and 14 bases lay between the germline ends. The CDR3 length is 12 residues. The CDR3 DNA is TGTGCCTGGTCGGCAGGGCAAGGTGAAGCTTTCTTT. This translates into CAWSAGQGEAFF.

The CDR3 DNA is TGTGCCAGCAGTTTTGTCTTGCAGTACGTC. As protein: CASSFVLQYV. The V and J genes are TRBV27 and TRBJ2-7; D ambiguous. The CDR3 totals 10 residues. The V gene's germline CDR1 is MNHEY and CDR2 SMNVEV (reference sequence). V shed 3 bases and J shed 9 bases, with 6 bases lying between them.

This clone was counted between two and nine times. The CDR3 loop reads CASTLLWGLGRNTIYF. The CDR3 nucleotides are TGTGCCAGCACCTTACTGTGGGGGTTGGGTAGAAACACCATATATTTT. The gene calls are TRBV27 and TRBJ1-3, with TRBD1 as a possible D gene (5 bases). Deletions cut 7 bases from V and 5 bases from J, with 21 bases between. Germline-derived CDR1 and CDR2 are MNHEY and SMNVEV (reference sequence). CDR3 length: 16 residues.

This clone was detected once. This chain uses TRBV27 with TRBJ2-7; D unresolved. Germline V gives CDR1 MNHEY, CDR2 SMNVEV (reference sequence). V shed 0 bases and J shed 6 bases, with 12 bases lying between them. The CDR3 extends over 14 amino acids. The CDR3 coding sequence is TGTGCCAGCAGTTTATCGGCAGGCCGGCCCGAGCAGTACGTC. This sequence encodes CASSLSAGRPEQYV.

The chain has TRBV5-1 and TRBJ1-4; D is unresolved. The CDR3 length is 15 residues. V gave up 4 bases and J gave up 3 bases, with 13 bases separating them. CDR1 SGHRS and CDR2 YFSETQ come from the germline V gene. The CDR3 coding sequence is TGCGCCAGCAGCGGCACCCCGGGCCCTAATGAAAAACTGTTTTTT. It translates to CASSGTPGPNEKLFF.

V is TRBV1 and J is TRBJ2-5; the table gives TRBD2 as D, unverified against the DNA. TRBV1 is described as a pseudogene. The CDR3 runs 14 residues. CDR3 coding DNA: TGCACCAGCAGACTGGCGGGGACTCAAGAGACCCAGTACTTC. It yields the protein CTSRLAGTQETQYF.

Here the CDR3 DNA reads TGTGCCAGCAGCCGGGACAGAGAGACCCAGTACTTC. Translated, it gives CASSRDRETQYF. J is TRBJ2-5 and V is TRBV7-2; 7 bases align to TRBD1. In germline, CDR1 is SGHTA, CDR2 FQGNSA. The V segment lost 5 bases and the J segment 4 bases; nucleotides outside the gene matches: 1. The CDR3 sequence is 12 residues long.

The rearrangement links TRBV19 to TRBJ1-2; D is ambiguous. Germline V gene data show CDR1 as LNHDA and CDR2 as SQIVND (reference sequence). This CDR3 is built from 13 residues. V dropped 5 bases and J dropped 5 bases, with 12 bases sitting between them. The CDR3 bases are TGTGCCAGTAGTGTGACCGCGGGGTATGGCTACACCTTC. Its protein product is CASSVTAGYGYTF.

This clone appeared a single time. CDR3 sequence (DNA): TGTGCCAGTACCACCGGGACAGGGGCCCGAAACACCATATATTTT. Amino acid sequence: CASTTGTGARNTIYF. The chain recombines TRBV19 with TRBJ1-3; 10 bases map to TRBD1. The germline V gene encodes CDR1 LNHDA and CDR2 SQIVND (reference sequence). The CDR3 has 15 residues. V trimming: 7 bases; J trimming: 5 bases; junction bases outside the gene matches: 8. Combining the CDR3 with reference TRBV19 and TRBJ1-3 gives the whole variable domain DGGITQSPKYLFRKEGQNVTLSCEQNLNHDAMYWYRQDPGQGLRLIYYSQIVNDFQKGDIAEGYSVSREKKESFPLTVTSAQKNPTAFYLCASTTGTGARNTIYFGEGSWLTVV.